This TCR beta chain was profiled in a study of blood T cells in healthy people across ages. Notes on the study in general: TCR beta diversity, measured per million T cells, fell in a roughly linear way with age.

The authors ran a second PCR of 7 to 11 cycles using a sample-barcoded 5' primer and a J-beta primer mix. Each of the cDNA molecules was tagged by a template-switch adaptor with 12 random nucleotides. TCRdb recomputed calls from the 5' RACE reads with MiXCR, one row per CDR3 protein. The sample includes 790,000 or so distinct CDR3 sequences, roughly 50% seen only once; the top ten take roughly 24%. Looked up from germline, CDR1 is MNHEY and CDR2 is SVGAGI. The CDR3 extends over 18 amino acids. V gave up 2 bases and J gave up 6 bases, with 24 bases separating them. The study isolated at least 7 million PBMCs from each sample. On this clonotype itself: Its antigen is unknown.

Sample: blood. This chain uses TRBV6-5 with TRBJ2-3; perhaps TRBD2 as D (5 bases). The source of this sequence is a middle-aged man in good health. The CDR3 loop reads CASSYLRERVIKRDTQYF. DNA of the CDR3: TGTGCCAGCAGTTACCTTCGAGAGAGGGTCATAAAGCGGGATACGCAGTATTTT.